Below are 22 T cell receptor beta chains sequenced from a single sample in a study of blood T cell repertoires in COVID-19 (dated by TCRdb to between 2020 and 2021). The receptor library was made with the immunoSEQ multiplex PCR assay. TCRdb limited this immuneACCESS table to in-frame rearrangements with V and J called. A share of clones is missing; checked studies link under half to unresolved V genes, and the rest is unexplained. This sample is represented by 220,000 or so clones; roughly 88% of them were singletons. The biggest ten clones account for roughly 15% of the sample. Source material: PBMCs or T cells enriched from blood (not recorded which). Every receptor here comes from a woman in her fifties or sixties with acute COVID-19.

The chain joins TRBV5-1 to TRBJ2-2, with D maybe TRBD2 (6 bases). The germline V and J ends were trimmed by 5 bases and 4 bases, with 15 bases remaining between them. Looked up from germline, CDR1 is SGHRS and CDR2 is YFSETQ. The CDR3 is 15 amino acids. This chain's CDR3 is CASRLGSSATGELFF. DNA for the CDR3: TGCGCCAGCAGACTGGGGTCTAGCGCCACCGGGGAGCTGTTTTTT.

The CDR3 here is CASSPGQGTDTQYF. Written as DNA, the CDR3 is TGTGCCAGCTCACCGGGACAGGGCACAGATACGCAGTATTTT. V gene TRBV18 combines with J gene TRBJ2-3; 8 bases are shared with TRBD1. The CDR3 totals 14 residues. Losses at the gene ends were 3 bases for V and 1 base for J; bases not matched to a gene: 0. Germline CDR1 KGHSH, CDR2 LQKENI.

The V and J genes are TRBV7-8 and TRBJ2-2; D gene unclear. Germline CDR1 is SGHVS and CDR2 is FQNEAQ. The V end lost 1 base, the J end lost 7 bases, and 4 bases lay between the germline ends. The CDR3 length is 12 residues. CDR3 nucleotide sequence: TGTGCCAGCAGCTTAGATCTCGGGGAGCTGTTTTTT. This codes for CASSLDLGELFF. Full variable domain (remainder filled in from reference TRBV7-8 and TRBJ2-2): GAGVSQSPRYKVAKRGQDVALRCDPISGHVSLFWYQQALGQGPEFLTYFQNEAQLDKSGLPSDRFFAERPEGSVSTLKIQRTQQEDSAVYLCASSLDLGELFFGEGSRLTVL.

The gene calls are TRBV10-3 and TRBJ1-1; D uncertain. V shed 4 bases and J shed 2 bases, with 5 bases lying between them. In germline, CDR1 is ENHRY, CDR2 SYGVKD. There are 12 residues in the CDR3. The CDR3 DNA sequence: TGTGCCATCAGTGCCAGTAACACTGAAGCTTTCTTT. Residues: CAISASNTEAFF.

This clone came up a few times. The chain joins TRBV2 to TRBJ2-3; tentative D call: TRBD2 (6 bases). V lost 5 bases to trimming and J lost 0 bases, with 12 bases between them. The CDR3 has 15 amino acids. Germline CDR1 and CDR2: SNHLY and FYNNEI. The DNA for the CDR3 is TGTGCCAGCAGTAAGTTAGGGAGGAGCACAGATACGCAGTATTTT. This codes for CASSKLGRSTDTQYF.

In its sample, this clone was seen a few times. V is TRBV30 and J is TRBJ1-2; 8 bases agree with TRBD1. The CDR3 covers 15 residues. CDR1 and CDR2 (germline): GTSNPN, SVGIG (reference sequence). With V trimmed by 1 base and J by 0 bases, 4 bases remained unmatched. The CDR3 is CAWSGRQGTNYGYTF. CDR3 coding DNA: TGTGCCTGGAGTGGTCGACAGGGGACTAACTATGGCTACACCTTC. The entire variable domain, with the rest obtained from reference TRBV30 and TRBJ1-2, is as follows: SQTIHQWPATLVQPVGSPLSLECTVEGTSNPNLYWYRQAAGRGLQLLFYSVGIGQISSEVPQNLSASRPQDRQFILSSKKLLLSDSGFYLCAWSGRQGTNYGYTFGSGTRLTVV.

The chain joins TRBV30 to TRBJ1-6; 7 bases match TRBD1. Trimming at V came to 6 bases and at J to 0 bases, leaving 11 bases not matched to a gene. From germline, CDR1 is GTSNPN and CDR2 SVGIG (reference sequence). The CDR3 is 17 amino acids. CDR3 sequence: CACGQVTPSSYNSPLHF. In DNA form, the CDR3 reads TGTGCCTGCGGACAGGTTACTCCGAGCTCCTATAATTCACCCCTCCACTTT.

V and J are TRBV6-5 and TRBJ1-4; D unresolved. The V gene's germline CDR1 is MNHEY and CDR2 SVGAGI. This CDR3 comprises 14 residues. V lost 3 bases to trimming and J lost 1 base, with 6 bases between them. The CDR3 is CASSYTGTNEKLFF. The CDR3, as DNA: TGTGCCAGCAGTTATACGGGAACTAATGAAAAACTGTTTTTT.

The chain couples TRBV2 to TRBJ2-1, with D maybe TRBD2 (6 bases). CDR1 and CDR2 (germline): SNHLY, FYNNEI. V lost 7 bases, J lost 10 bases, and 23 bases lay in between. This CDR3 is built from 15 residues. CDR3 region: CASMEPGVGLREQFF. The CDR3 nucleotides are TGTGCCAGCATGGAACCGGGAGTGGGGCTGCGGGAGCAGTTCTTC.

This chain joins TRBV27 and TRBJ2-1, with a possible D match to TRBD2 (6 bases). Deletions cut 7 bases from V and 6 bases from J, with 13 bases between. This CDR3 has 13 residues. Germline V gene sequence: CDR1 MNHEY, CDR2 SMNVEV (reference sequence). In nucleotides, the CDR3 is TGTGCCAGCAAAGTTGGGCGGGGCAATGAGCAGTTCTTC. It encodes CASKVGRGNEQFF.

The genes are TRBV9 and TRBJ2-1; the match to TRBD2 covers 10 bases. The CDR3 is made up of 14 amino acids. Trimming removed 0 bases from V and 10 bases from J; junction bases left unmatched: 4. Germline CDR1 and CDR2: SGDLS and YYNGEE. As DNA, the CDR3 is TGTGCCAGCAGCGTAGGGCTAGCGGGAGACGAGCAGTTCTTC. It yields the protein CASSVGLAGDEQFF.

CDR3 region: CASSLEAGRDNYGYTF. The CDR3 bases are TGCGCCAGCAGCTTGGAGGCAGGGAGGGATAACTATGGCTACACCTTC. The V gene is TRBV5-1, the J gene TRBJ1-2, with D possibly TRBD1 on 5 matching bases. V dropped 0 bases and J dropped 1 base, with 13 bases sitting between them. In germline, CDR1 is SGHRS, CDR2 YFSETQ. The CDR3 sequence is 16 residues long.

This sequence joins TRBV7-9 and TRBJ1-1; TRBD1 is a possible D gene (6 bases). Germline CDR1 SEHNR, CDR2 FQNEAQ (reference sequence). The CDR3 has 15 amino acids. V lost 1 base and J 0 bases, leaving 9 bases between the germline ends. The CDR3 loop reads CASSLGGGMNTEAFF. The CDR3 nucleotides are TGTGCCAGCAGCTTAGGAGGGGGTATGAACACTGAAGCTTTCTTT.

The genes are TRBV9 and TRBJ2-3; 12 nucleotides align to TRBD1. This CDR3 has 16 residues. Germline V CDR1 and CDR2: SGDLS, YYNGEE. V lost 0 bases, J lost 3 bases, and 2 bases stayed unmatched. CDR3 bases: TGTGCCAGCAGCGTAGGGGACAGGGGGCAGACAGATACGCAGTATTTT. It codes for CASSVGDRGQTDTQYF.

This clone was seen a handful of times. The V gene is TRBV5-1, the J gene TRBJ1-2, with 8 bases aligning to TRBD1. V lost 0 bases and J lost 2; bases outside the gene matches: 0. Germline lookup yields CDR1 SGHRS and CDR2 YFSETQ. The CDR3 contains 14 residues. CDR3 coding DNA: TGCGCCAGCAGCTTGGGGGACAGGAACTATGGCTACACCTTC. Residues: CASSLGDRNYGYTF.

By proportion, this clone is medium-sized. The V call is TRBV3-1 (or the pseudogene TRBV3-2), the J call TRBJ1-3; a possible D gene is TRBD1 (5 bases). This CDR3 has 13 amino acids. CDR1 LGHDT and CDR2 YNNKEL come from the germline V gene (reference sequence). V lost 5 bases and J 4 bases, leaving 9 bases between the germline ends. CDR3 coding DNA: TGTGCCAGCAGCTTAGGGGCGGGAAACACCATATATTTT. It is translated as CASSLGAGNTIYF.

This clone has just a few counts. The rearrangement links TRBV28 to TRBJ1-2; 8 nucleotides match TRBD1. The CDR3 sequence is 15 residues long. V gave up 6 bases and J gave up 0 bases; unmatched junction bases: 6. Germline V gene lookup returns CDR1 MDHEN and CDR2 SYDVKM. The CDR3 reads CASSPWDRPNYGYTF. The DNA for the CDR3 is TGTGCCAGCAGCCCCTGGGACAGGCCTAACTATGGCTACACCTTC.

This rearrangement joins TRBV7-2 to TRBJ1-1; 9 nucleotides line up with TRBD1. J was trimmed by 11 bases and V by 1 base; bases with no gene match: 8. CDR1 is SGHTA, CDR2 FQGNSA, per germline. The CDR3 contains 14 residues. The CDR3, as DNA: TGTGCCAGCAGCTTAGGTACAGGGGGCGCGGTGGCTTTCTTT. Encoded protein: CASSLGTGGAVAFF.

V usage is TRBV7-9 and J usage is TRBJ1-1; D not certain. V lost 6 bases and J 4 bases, leaving 9 bases between the germline ends. The CDR3 covers 12 residues. Looked up from germline, CDR1 is SEHNR and CDR2 is FQNEAQ (reference sequence). CDR3 protein: CASSSRVTEAFF. The CDR3, as DNA: TGTGCCAGCAGTAGTCGGGTCACTGAAGCTTTCTTT.

The gene calls are TRBV18 and TRBJ2-5; TRBD2 matches 7 bases. The CDR3 loop spans 18 amino acids. Germline lookup yields CDR1 KGHSH and CDR2 LQKENI. The V gene end was trimmed by 2 bases and the J gene end by 3 bases; junction bases not matched to a gene: 15. This CDR3 is CASSPEARSGEIKETQYF. CDR3 nucleotide sequence: TGTGCCAGCTCACCAGAAGCCCGCAGCGGGGAAATTAAAGAGACCCAGTACTTC.

This rearrangement joins TRBV19 to TRBJ1-5; D uncertain. The CDR3 sequence is 14 residues long. V lost 7 bases and J 9 bases, leaving 19 bases between the germline ends. From germline, CDR1 is LNHDA and CDR2 SQIVND (reference sequence). CDR3 coding DNA: TGTGCCAGTACTCATTGGGGAGGGATAGTGCCCCAGCATTTT. This gives the protein CASTHWGGIVPQHF. The complete variable domain, with remaining parts taken from reference TRBV19 and TRBJ1-5, reads DGGITQSPKYLFRKEGQNVTLSCEQNLNHDAMYWYRQDPGQGLRLIYYSQIVNDFQKGDIAEGYSVSREKKESFPLTVTSAQKNPTAFYLCASTHWGGIVPQHFGDGTRLSIL.

The rearrangement links TRBV4-1 to TRBJ2-5; TRBD2 matches at 14 bases. V lost 0 bases, J lost 7 bases, and 4 bases stayed unmatched. The CDR3 is 16 residues long. Germline CDR1 is MGHRA and CDR2 is YSYEKL. CDR3 amino acids: CASSQDTGTSGRTQYF. The CDR3, as DNA: TGCGCCAGCAGCCAAGATACGGGGACTAGCGGGAGGACCCAGTACTTC.